This paragraph reports one T cell receptor beta chain. Under the authors' procedure: Estimated nucleated cell counts came from reference gene primer amplification. Repertoires were generated with immunoSEQ multiplex PCR, while TCRdb's copy carries only in-frame clones and drops some. That table furnishes V, J and clone size, whereas the DNA furnished D and trimming. The repertoire includes fewer than 300,000 clones, over 70% of them detected once, and approximately 1.5% sits in the top ten. This sample is part of a study of blood T cell repertoires in COVID-19. Overall study context: Samples of COVID-19 (acute and convalescent) were obtained from the United States, Italy and Spain. PBMCs, B-cell-depleted T cells, or T cells were the source of the cDNA or gDNA that made up the material.

The CDR3 extends over 15 amino acids. With 5 bases removed from V and 0 bases from J, the gap between germline ends came to 11 bases. Per the germline V gene, CDR1 is KGHSH and CDR2 is LQKENI. The sequence was obtained from a woman aged 40 to 55 who had recovered from COVID-19. The sequenced sample consisted of peripheral blood. This rearrangement joins TRBV18 to TRBJ2-4, with D possibly being TRBD1 (6 bases). Here the CDR3 DNA reads TGTGCCAGCTCAACAGGGTTGCTAGCCAAAAACATTCAGTACTTC. It yields the protein CASSTGLLAKNIQYF.